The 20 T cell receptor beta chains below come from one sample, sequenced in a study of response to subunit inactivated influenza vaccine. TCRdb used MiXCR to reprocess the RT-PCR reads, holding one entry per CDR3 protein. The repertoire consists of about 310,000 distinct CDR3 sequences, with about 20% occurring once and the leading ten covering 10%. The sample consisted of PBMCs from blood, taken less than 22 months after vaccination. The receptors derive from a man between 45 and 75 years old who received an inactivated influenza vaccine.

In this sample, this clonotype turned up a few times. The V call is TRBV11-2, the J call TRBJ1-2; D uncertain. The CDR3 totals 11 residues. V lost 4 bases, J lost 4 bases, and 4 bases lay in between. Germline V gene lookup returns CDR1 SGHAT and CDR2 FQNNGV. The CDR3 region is CASSWIYGYTF. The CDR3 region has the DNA TGTGCCAGCAGCTGGATCTATGGCTACACCTTC.

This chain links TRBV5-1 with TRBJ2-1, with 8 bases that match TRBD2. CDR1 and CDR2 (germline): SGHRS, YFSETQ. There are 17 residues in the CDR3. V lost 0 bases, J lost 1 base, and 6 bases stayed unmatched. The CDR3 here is CASSLAAGGLSYNEQFF. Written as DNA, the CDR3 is TGCGCCAGCAGCTTGGCGGCGGGGGGACTATCCTACAATGAGCAGTTCTTC.

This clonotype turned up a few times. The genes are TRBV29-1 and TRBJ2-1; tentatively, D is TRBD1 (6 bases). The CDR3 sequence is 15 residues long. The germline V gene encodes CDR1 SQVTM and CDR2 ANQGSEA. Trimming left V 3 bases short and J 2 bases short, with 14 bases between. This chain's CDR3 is CSVDNGQGPYNEQFF. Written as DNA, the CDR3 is TGCAGCGTTGACAACGGGCAGGGGCCCTACAATGAGCAGTTCTTC.

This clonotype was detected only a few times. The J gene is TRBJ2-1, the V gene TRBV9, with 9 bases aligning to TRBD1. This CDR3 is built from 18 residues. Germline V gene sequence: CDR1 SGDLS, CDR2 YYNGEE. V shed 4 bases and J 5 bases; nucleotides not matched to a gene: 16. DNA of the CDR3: TGTGCCAGCAGCTATAGGGCGGGACAGGGTGCCTCAAACAATGAGCAGTTCTTC. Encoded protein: CASSYRAGQGASNNEQFF.

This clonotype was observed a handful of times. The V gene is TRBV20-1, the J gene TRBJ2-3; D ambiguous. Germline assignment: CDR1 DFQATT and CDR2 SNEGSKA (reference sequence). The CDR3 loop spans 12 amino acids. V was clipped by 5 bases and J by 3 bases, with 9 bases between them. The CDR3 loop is CSAGIGTDTQYF. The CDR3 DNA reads TGCAGTGCTGGGATCGGGACAGATACGCAGTATTTT.

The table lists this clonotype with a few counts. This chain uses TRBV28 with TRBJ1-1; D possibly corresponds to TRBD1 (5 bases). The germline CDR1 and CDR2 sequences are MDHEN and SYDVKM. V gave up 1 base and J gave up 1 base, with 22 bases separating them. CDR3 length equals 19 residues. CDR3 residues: CASSLFSPTGRISNTEAFF. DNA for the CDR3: TGTGCCAGCAGTTTATTTTCCCCGACGGGGCGAATCTCGAACACTGAAGCTTTCTTT.

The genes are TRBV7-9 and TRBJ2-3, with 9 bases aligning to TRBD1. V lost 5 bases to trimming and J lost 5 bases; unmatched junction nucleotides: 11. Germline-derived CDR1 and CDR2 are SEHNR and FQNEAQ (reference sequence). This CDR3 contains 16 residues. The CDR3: CASSLGGQGVRDTQYF. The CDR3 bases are TGTGCCAGCAGCCTTGGGGGACAGGGCGTTCGAGATACGCAGTATTTT.

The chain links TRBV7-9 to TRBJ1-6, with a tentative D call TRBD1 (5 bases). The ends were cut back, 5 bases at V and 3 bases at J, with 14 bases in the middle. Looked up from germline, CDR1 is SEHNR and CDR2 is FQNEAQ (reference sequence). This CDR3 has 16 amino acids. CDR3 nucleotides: TGTGCCAGCAGCACCCGGGGCGGAATCTATAATTCACCCCTCCACTTT. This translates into CASSTRGGIYNSPLHF.

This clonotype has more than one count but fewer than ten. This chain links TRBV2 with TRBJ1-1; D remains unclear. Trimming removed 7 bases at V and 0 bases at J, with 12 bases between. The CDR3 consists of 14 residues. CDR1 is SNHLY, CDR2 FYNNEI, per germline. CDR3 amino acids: CASTQTGMNTEAFF. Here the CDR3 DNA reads TGTGCCAGCACCCAAACGGGGATGAACACTGAAGCTTTCTTT.

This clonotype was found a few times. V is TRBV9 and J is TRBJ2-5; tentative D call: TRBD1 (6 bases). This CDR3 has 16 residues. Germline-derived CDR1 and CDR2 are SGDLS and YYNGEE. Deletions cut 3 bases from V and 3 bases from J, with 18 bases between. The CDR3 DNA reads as TGTGCCAGCAGCGCCCCCCGGACAGACCCTGAAGAGACCCAGTACTTC. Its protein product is CASSAPRTDPEETQYF.

The CDR3 loop is CSVVGDWMTSSYNEQFF. The CDR3 DNA is TGCAGCGTTGTGGGGGACTGGATGACAAGCTCCTACAATGAGCAGTTCTTC. V usage is TRBV29-1 and J usage is TRBJ2-1; a weak D match, TRBD2 (6 bases). The length of the CDR3 is 17 residues. V lost 4 bases and J 0 bases, leaving 19 bases between the germline ends. Germline CDR1 SQVTM, CDR2 ANQGSEA.

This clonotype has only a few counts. CDR3 DNA: TGTGCCAGCAGTTTAGGGACAGAAACCTATGGCTACACCTTC. This encodes CASSLGTETYGYTF. V and J are TRBV12-3 or TRBV12-4 and TRBJ1-2, with a tentative D call TRBD1 (6 bases). V shed 1 base and J shed 4 bases, with 10 bases lying between them. The CDR3 runs 14 residues.

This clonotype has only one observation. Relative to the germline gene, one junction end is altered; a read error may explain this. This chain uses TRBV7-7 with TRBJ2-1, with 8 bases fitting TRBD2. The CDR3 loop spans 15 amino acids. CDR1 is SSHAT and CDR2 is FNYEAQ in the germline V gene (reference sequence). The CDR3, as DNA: TGTGCTAGCAGCTTAGTCGCGGGGGGTGCCCATGAGCAGTTCTTC. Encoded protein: CASSLVAGGAHEQFF.

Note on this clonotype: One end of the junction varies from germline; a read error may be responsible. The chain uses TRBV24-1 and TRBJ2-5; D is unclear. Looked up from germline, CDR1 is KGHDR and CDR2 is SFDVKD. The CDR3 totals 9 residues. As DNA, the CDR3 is TGCGCCTCTTTCGTGACCCAGTACTTC. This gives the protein CASFVTQYF.

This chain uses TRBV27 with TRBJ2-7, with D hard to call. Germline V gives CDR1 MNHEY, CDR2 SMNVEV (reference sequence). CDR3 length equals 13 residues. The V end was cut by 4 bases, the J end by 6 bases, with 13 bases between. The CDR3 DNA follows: TGTGCCAGCAGTTCATTCCAAAGGCGCGAGCAGTACTTC. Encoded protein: CASSSFQRREQYF.

The CDR3 reads CASIEDGNHEQFF. The CDR3 coding sequence is TGCGCCAGCATAGAGGACGGTAACCATGAGCAGTTCTTC. The chain is built from TRBV5-1 and TRBJ2-1; D is unclear. The CDR3 is 13 amino acids. The ends were cut back, 6 bases at V and 8 bases at J, with 15 bases in the middle. The germline V gene has CDR1 SGHRS and CDR2 YFSETQ. Full variable domain (rest looked up from reference TRBV5-1 and TRBJ2-1): KAGVTQTPRYLIKTRGQQVTLSCSPISGHRSVSWYQQTPGQGLQFLFEYFSETQRNKGNFPGRFSGRQFSNSRSEMNVSTLELGDSALYLCASIEDGNHEQFFGPGTRLTVL.

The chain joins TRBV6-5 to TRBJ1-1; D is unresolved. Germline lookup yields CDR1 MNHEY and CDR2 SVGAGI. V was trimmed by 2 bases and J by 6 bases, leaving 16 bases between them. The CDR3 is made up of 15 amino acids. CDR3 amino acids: CASSYKPPEAPEAFF. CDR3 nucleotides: TGTGCCAGCAGTTACAAACCCCCCGAGGCCCCTGAAGCTTTCTTT.

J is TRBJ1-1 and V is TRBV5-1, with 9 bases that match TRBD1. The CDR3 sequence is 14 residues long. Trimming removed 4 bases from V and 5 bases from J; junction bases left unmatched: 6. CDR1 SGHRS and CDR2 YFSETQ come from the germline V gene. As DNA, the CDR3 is TGCGCCAGCAGCCTCGGACAGGGGAGGACTGAAGCTTTCTTT. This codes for CASSLGQGRTEAFF.

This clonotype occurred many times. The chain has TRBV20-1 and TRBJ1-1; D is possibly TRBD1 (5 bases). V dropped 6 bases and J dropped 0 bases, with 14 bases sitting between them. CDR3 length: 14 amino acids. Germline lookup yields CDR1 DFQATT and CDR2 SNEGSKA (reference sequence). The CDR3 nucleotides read TGCAGTGCCCTGTTGGGGACTGTGAACACTGAAGCTTTCTTT. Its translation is CSALLGTVNTEAFF.

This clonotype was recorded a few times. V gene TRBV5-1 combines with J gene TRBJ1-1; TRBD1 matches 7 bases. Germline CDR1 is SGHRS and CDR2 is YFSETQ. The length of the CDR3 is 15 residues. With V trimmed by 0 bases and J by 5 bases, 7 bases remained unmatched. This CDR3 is CASSLAVGGATEAFF. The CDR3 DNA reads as TGCGCCAGCAGCTTGGCCGTAGGGGGCGCGACTGAAGCTTTCTTT.